These 15 T cell receptor beta chains originate from one sample sequenced in a study of blood T cell repertoires in COVID-19. Measured with immunoSEQ multiplex PCR; TCRdb has only the in-frame clones, and not every one. The sample consists of about 290,000 clones, around nine tenths of them appearing once. The sample was PBMCs or T cells enriched from blood (not recorded which). The receptor set was obtained from a woman aged 40 to 50 who had recovered from COVID-19.

The J gene is TRBJ2-1, the V gene TRBV29-1; 10 bases fit TRBD2. CDR1 is SQVTM and CDR2 is ANQGSEA in the germline V gene. This CDR3 comprises 15 residues. J gave up 6 bases and V 5 bases, and 10 bases lay outside the gene matches. CDR3 protein: CSVLPGLAELNEQFF. Written as DNA, the CDR3 is TGCAGCGTTCTTCCAGGACTAGCGGAGCTCAATGAGCAGTTCTTC.

V usage is TRBV7-9 and J usage is TRBJ2-3; 12 bases fit TRBD1. V was pared by 0 bases and J by 6 bases, with 7 bases of the junction left unmatched. This CDR3 comprises 17 residues. Germline CDR1 SEHNR, CDR2 FQNEAQ (reference sequence). The CDR3 DNA is TGTGCCAGCAGCTTAGCGAGGGGGACAGGGGGCTTTGATACGCAGTATTTT. It is translated as CASSLARGTGGFDTQYF.

This clone was recorded a few times. V is TRBV19 and J is TRBJ1-5; tentatively, D is TRBD1 (5 bases). The V gene lost 0 bases and the J gene lost 2 bases, with 20 bases spanning the gap. Germline V gives CDR1 LNHDA, CDR2 SQIVND (reference sequence). This CDR3 is built from 19 residues. The CDR3 region has the DNA TGTGCCAGTAGTATAGATGTGGGGGGAACGAGGGCCCGCAATCAGCCCCAGCATTTT. It translates to CASSIDVGGTRARNQPQHF.

V is TRBV18 and J is TRBJ1-1, with a weak D call TRBD1 (6 bases). The CDR3 consists of 13 residues. V was clipped by 6 bases and J by 5 bases, with 13 bases between them. Germline CDR1 reads KGHSH; CDR2 reads LQKENI. The CDR3 loop is CASSPVTGTEAFF. The CDR3 DNA is TGTGCCAGCTCCCCCGTGACAGGAACTGAAGCTTTCTTT.

The chain joins TRBV7-8 to TRBJ2-7, with unresolved D. Germline values: CDR1 SGHVS, CDR2 FQNEAQ. Trimming took off 5 bases at V and 0 bases at J, with 8 bases between the two ends. The CDR3 spans 13 residues. The CDR3 bases are TGTGCCAGCAGCAGACAAGGCTCCTACGAGCAGTACTTC. Translating gives CASSRQGSYEQYF.

About this clone: This sequence may be a read error, since a much larger clone differs from it by one base. V usage is TRBV11-2 and J usage is TRBJ1-5; D unclear. Trimming removed 1 base from V and 5 bases from J, with 6 bases in between. Per the germline V gene, CDR1 is SGHAT and CDR2 is FQNNGV. The length of the CDR3 is 13 residues. CDR3 nucleotides: TGTGCCAGCAGCTTAGTGGAGGATCAGCCCCAGCATTTT. The encoded protein is CASSLVEDQPQHF.

V gene TRBV5-5 combines with J gene TRBJ2-3; weak D call: TRBD1 (5 bases). Per the germline V gene, CDR1 is SGHKS and CDR2 is YYEKEE (reference sequence). Trimming left V 1 base short and J 3 bases short, with 12 bases between. This CDR3 region has 15 residues. CDR3 DNA sequence: TGTGCCAGCAGCTTGCAGGGTTTTTTAACAGATACGCAGTATTTT. Protein sequence: CASSLQGFLTDTQYF.

The chain employs TRBV7-2 and TRBJ2-7, with TRBD2 matching 14 bases. The length of the CDR3 is 19 residues. Germline-derived CDR1 and CDR2 are SGHTA and FQGNSA. The trim removed 5 bases at V and 4 bases at J, leaving 16 bases unmatched. CDR3 sequence (DNA): TGTGCCAGCAGCATAAGAGGGACTAGCGGGGGATCGGACCCTTACGAGCAGTACTTC. It specifies CASSIRGTSGGSDPYEQYF.

This chain joins TRBV27 and TRBJ1-2; no clear D gene. CDR3 length equals 17 residues. The germline CDR1 and CDR2 sequences are MNHEY and SMNVEV (reference sequence). V was clipped by 6 bases and J by 1 base, with 21 bases between them. For the CDR3, the DNA is TGTGCCAGCAGAGGGATTGGAGGAAGCGGCCTTAACTATGGCTACACCTTC. Translating it yields CASRGIGGSGLNYGYTF.

This clone was observed once. The chain recombines TRBV5-4 with TRBJ2-5, with TRBD1 matching 9 bases. The CDR3 is 15 residues long. Germline values: CDR1 SGHNT, CDR2 YYREEE (reference sequence). After removal of 4 bases from V and 5 bases from J, the junction contained 9 bases not matched to a gene. The CDR3 loop reads CASSAAGTGLETQYF. The CDR3 DNA is TGTGCCAGCAGCGCGGCCGGGACAGGGTTGGAGACCCAGTACTTC.

The gene calls are TRBV6-2 or TRBV6-3 and TRBJ2-1; D is undetermined. Germline CDR1 and CDR2: MNHEY and SVGEGT. This CDR3 has 14 amino acids. Trimming left V 5 bases short and J 8 bases short, with 16 bases between. The CDR3 is CASSLPTRVDEQFF. The CDR3 region has the DNA TGTGCCAGCAGTCTTCCTACCCGGGTGGATGAGCAGTTCTTC.

The chain uses TRBV3-1 (or the pseudogene TRBV3-2) and TRBJ2-7, with 9 bases aligning to TRBD2. The CDR3 spans 16 residues. Germline lookup yields CDR1 LGHDT and CDR2 YNNKEL (reference sequence). With V trimmed by 2 bases and J by 4 bases, 9 bases remained unmatched. The CDR3 DNA reads TGTGCCAGCAGCCAATTCCCTCTAGCGGGGCCATACGAGCAGTACTTC. Protein product: CASSQFPLAGPYEQYF.

In its sample, this clone was seen once. V is TRBV4-2 and J is TRBJ1-3; no clear D gene. Trimming stripped 2 bases from V and 2 bases from J, with 10 bases between. Germline V gives CDR1 LGHNA, CDR2 YNFKEQ. This CDR3 is built from 15 residues. This CDR3 is CASSQYTETGNTIYF. The CDR3 DNA reads as TGTGCCAGCAGCCAATACACAGAGACTGGAAACACCATATATTTT.

The chain couples TRBV5-6 to TRBJ1-4; maybe TRBD1 (6 bases). V gave up 4 bases and J gave up 5 bases, with 21 bases separating them. The CDR3 spans 17 residues. Germline CDR1 reads SGHDT; CDR2 reads YYEEEE. CDR3 protein: CASSRTFQGYLNEKLFF. The DNA for the CDR3 is TGTGCCAGCAGCCGGACCTTCCAGGGGTACCTAAATGAAAAACTGTTTTTT.

J is TRBJ2-1 and V is TRBV7-2; 9 bases fit TRBD1. The V gene's germline CDR1 is SGHTA and CDR2 FQGNSA. The V and J ends lost 4 bases and 5 bases, in that order; junction bases with no gene match: 9. There are 16 residues in the CDR3. This chain's CDR3 is CASSSADRGGDNEQFF. The CDR3 region has the DNA TGTGCCAGCAGCTCGGCGGACAGGGGAGGGGACAATGAGCAGTTCTTC.